This record looks at one TCR beta chain sequence and its context. Its target is unknown. Germline V gene sequence: CDR1 SGHKS, CDR2 YYEKEE (reference sequence). The CDR3 extends over 15 amino acids. Trimming took off 4 bases at V and 4 bases at J, with 18 bases between the two ends. These data originate in a study of T cell clonotyping in hematopoietic cell transplantation. Noted time point: recipient sample about 28 days before transplant, after cytoreduction. Samples: about 28 days before transplant, then days 30, 100 and 180 after. Study conclusions and caveats: At the given depth, recipient repertoires were over 95% de novo clonotypes. Pathologically expanded recipient clonotypes increased progressively from day 30 to day 180 as diversity fell.

Generated by immunoSEQ multiplex PCR, the TCRdb table keeps only in-frame clones and is missing some. The data show about 18,000 clones, about 82% seen once. The material sequenced was peripheral blood mononuclear cells, taken before stem cell transplant. This chain links TRBV5-5 with TRBJ2-7, with D maybe TRBD2 (6 bases). This TCR was recovered from a man aged 45 to 65 with acute myeloid leukemia. Some clones in this sample may be carry-over from other donors' samples. The CDR3 sequence is CASSTWDGGLYEQYF. CDR3 nucleotides: TGTGCCAGCAGCACCTGGGACGGGGGTTTATACGAGCAGTACTTC. The entire variable domain, with the rest obtained from reference TRBV5-5 and TRBJ2-7, is as follows: DAGVTQSPTHLIKTRGQQVTLRCSPISGHKSVSWYQQVLGQGPQFIFQYYEKEERGRGNFPDRFSARQFPNYSSELNVNALLLGDSALYLCASSTWDGGLYEQYFGPGTRLTVT.